This T cell receptor beta chain was obtained from a study of blood T cell repertoires in COVID-19. Study context: T cells, B-cell-depleted T cells, or PBMCs provided the cDNA or gDNA that served as material.

As processed by the authors: Amplification from reference gene primers served as the basis for estimated nucleated cell counts. Libraries were prepared by immunoSEQ multiplex PCR; TCRdb keeps only in-frame clonotypes and omits some of them. Clonal size and the V and J genes are those of that table, whereas D and trimming came from the DNA. The repertoire consists of around 60,000 clones, with 84% occurring once and the leading ten covering more than 15%. V dropped 3 bases and J dropped 8; count of bases not matched to a gene: 8. The CDR3 runs to 14 residues. CDR1 is SGDLS and CDR2 is YYNGEE in the germline V gene. The Seattle patients, enrolled during active infection, were followed longitudinally.

This receptor was taken from a man aged 55 to 69 with COVID-19, enrolled during active disease. The sample consisted of peripheral blood. The chain employs TRBV9 and TRBJ1-2; 9 positions agree with TRBD1. In nucleotides, the CDR3 is TGTGCCAGCAGCGCCCACTACAGGGGGCAAGGCTACACCTTC. Amino acids: CASSAHYRGQGYTF.